These T cell receptor beta chains were read from a single sample in a study of CD8 T cells in ankylosing spondylitis. TCRdb ran MiXCR on the 5' RACE reads and lists one entry per CDR3 protein. The sample lists 290,000 or so distinct CDR3 sequences, around 21% occurring once. Sequences were obtained from blood, either unsorted or a sorted T cell fraction (not recorded which). All receptors come from a female donor with ankylosing spondylitis or in good health (not recorded which). Each CDR3 is given with its conserved first and last residue. A D gene is named only where the DNA matches it firmly. Clone size is stated in some rows and not others, as once, few, many or a class when expanded.

>.|few|TRBV20-1|12|TRBJ2-7
CSAARQFYEQYF
TGCAGTGCTGCCCGACAGTTCTACGAGCAGTACTTC
>.|many|TRBV10-3|14|TRBJ2-7
CAIKPGRQTYEQYF
TGTGCCATAAAACCGGGACGTCAGACCTACGAGCAGTACTTC
>TRBD2|few|TRBV6-5|15|TRBJ2-1
CASSYSSGSRNEQFF
TGTGCCAGCAGTTACTCTAGCGGGAGTCGTAATGAGCAGTTCTTC
>TRBD2|.|TRBV20-1|16|TRBJ2-1
CSARGLAGGWYNEQFF
TGCAGTGCTAGAGGACTAGCGGGAGGGTGGTACAATGAGCAGTTCTTC
>.|.|TRBV6-5|14|TRBJ2-7
CASSYSGSYYEQYF
TGTGCCAGCAGTTACTCGGGGTCCTATTACGAGCAGTACTTC
>TRBD2|.|TRBV20-1|15|TRBJ2-3
CSAPTSGRLSDTQYF
TGCAGTGCGCCCACTAGCGGGAGATTGTCAGATACGCAGTATTTT
>.|.|TRBV9|14|TRBJ2-1
CASSVGGSPHEQFF
TGTGCCAGCAGCGTAGGGGGGAGCCCACATGAGCAGTTCTTC
>TRBD1|.|TRBV20-1|14|TRBJ2-3
CSAHSGTGTDTQYF
TGCAGTGCACATTCCGGGACAGGGACAGATACGCAGTATTTT
>TRBD2|few|TRBV9|14|TRBJ2-3
CASSITSGTDTQYF
TGTGCCAGCAGCATAACTAGCGGTACAGATACGCAGTATTTT
>TRBD1|.|TRBV6-2/TRBV6-3|15|TRBJ2-3
CASRTTGWDTDTQYF
TGTGCCAGCAGGACGACAGGGTGGGACACAGATACGCAGTATTTT
>TRBD1|.|TRBV7-3|15|TRBJ2-5
CASSSGTGRRETQYF
TGTGCCAGCAGCTCCGGGACAGGGAGACGAGAGACCCAGTACTTC
>TRBD2|.|TRBV20-1|15|TRBJ2-1
CSARVVAGAYNEQFF
TGCAGTGCTAGAGTAGTAGCGGGTGCCTACAATGAGCAGTTCTTC
>TRBD2|.|TRBV27|15|TRBJ2-5
CASSSRRLAGETQYF
TGTGCCAGCAGTTCCCGCCGACTAGCGGGAGAGACCCAGTACTTC
>.|many|TRBV5-1|14|TRBJ1-1
CASSLGELNTEAFF
TGCGCCAGCAGCTTAGGGGAGTTGAACACTGAAGCTTTCTTT
>.|many|TRBV18|13|TRBJ1-1
CASSPQGITEAFF
TGTGCCAGCTCACCACAGGGAATCACTGAAGCTTTCTTT
>.|.|TRBV7-2|16|TRBJ2-1
CASSPLRGVSYNEQFF
TGTGCCAGCAGTCCCTTAAGAGGAGTGTCCTACAATGAGCAGTTCTTC
>.|.|TRBV20-1|15|TRBJ1-1
CSARRPTVRGTEAFF
TGCAGTGCTAGGAGACCTACTGTCAGGGGCACTGAAGCTTTCTTT
>.|.|TRBV20-1|11|TRBJ2-3
CSAELADTQYF
TGCAGTGCTGAACTGGCAGATACGCAGTATTTT
>.|few|TRBV20-1|14|TRBJ2-7
CSAPGGTRSYEQYF
TGCAGTGCTCCAGGGGGGACTCGGAGCTACGAGCAGTACTTC
>.|few|TRBV5-1|15|TRBJ2-1
CASSLGTARRNEQFF
TGCGCCAGCAGCTTGGGGACAGCCCGACGGAATGAGCAGTTCTTC
>.|many|TRBV15|15|TRBJ2-4
CATSRAGRGFSIQYF
TGTGCCACCAGCAGAGCGGGCCGGGGTTTTAGCATTCAGTACTTC
>.|few|TRBV5-1|15|TRBJ2-3
CASSLVGRTTDTQYF
TGCGCCAGCAGCTTGGTGGGCAGGACCACAGATACGCAGTATTTT
>TRBD1|few|TRBV7-2|15|TRBJ2-5
CASSLPRQGWETQYF
TGTGCCAGCAGCTTACCCCGACAGGGGTGGGAGACCCAGTACTTC
>.|.|TRBV20-1|11|TRBJ1-1
CSARWGTEAFF
TGCAGTGCTAGATGGGGGACTGAAGCTTTCTTT
>TRBD2|few|TRBV12-3/TRBV12-4|14|TRBJ2-7
CASSFAGGTYEQYF
TGTGCCAGCAGTTTTGCGGGAGGGACCTACGAGCAGTACTTC
>.|.|TRBV20-1|13|TRBJ2-2
CSAAKGGTGELFF
TGCAGTGCTGCTAAAGGGGGCACCGGGGAGCTGTTTTTT
>.|few|TRBV7-3|15|TRBJ2-2
CASSRRGSNTGELFF
TGTGCCAGCAGCCGTCGAGGTTCGAACACCGGGGAGCTGTTTTTT
>.|few|TRBV6-8|16|TRBJ1-3
CASKGSTCSSGNTIYF
TGTGCCAGCAAAGGGTCGACGTGCTCCTCTGGAAACACCATATATTTT
>TRBD1|few|TRBV6-5|17|TRBJ1-6
CASSYRDRSSYNSPLHF
TGTGCCAGCAGTTATCGGGACAGGAGCTCCTATAATTCACCCCTCCACTTT
>.|few|TRBV14|16|TRBJ1-5
CASPRGRFLNDQPQHF
TGTGCCAGCCCCCGGGGAAGGTTCTTGAATGATCAGCCCCAGCATTTT
>.|few|TRBV20-1|15|TRBJ2-3
CSAKDRRASRDTQYF
TGCAGTGCTAAGGACCGTAGGGCTAGCAGAGATACGCAGTATTTT
>.|.|TRBV9|16|TRBJ2-7
CASSVGTGDPPYEQYF
TGTGCCAGCAGCGTTGGGACGGGGGACCCCCCCTACGAGCAGTACTTC
>.|.|TRBV4-3|17|TRBJ2-7
CASSRRHASGISYEQYF
TGCGCCAGCAGCCGACGACACGCGAGCGGAATTTCCTACGAGCAGTACTTC
>.|many|TRBV5-1|13|TRBJ2-7
CASSLASDYEQYF
TGCGCCAGCAGCTTGGCCTCAGACTACGAGCAGTACTTC
>.|many|TRBV20-1|12|TRBJ2-7
CSAGPGAHEQYF
TGCAGTGCCGGCCCCGGGGCCCACGAGCAGTACTTC
>.|few|TRBV4-3|18|TRBJ1-1
CASSQEDLYKLSYTEAFF
TGCGCCAGCAGCCAAGAAGATTTGTACAAGCTCAGTTACACTGAAGCTTTCTTT
>.|.|TRBV12-5|13|TRBJ2-7
CASGLSGGDEQYF
TGTGCTAGTGGTTTGAGCGGAGGGGACGAGCAGTACTTC
>.|few|TRBV7-9|17|TRBJ2-2
CASSTPRQPLDTGELFF
TGTGCCAGCAGCACCCCAAGACAGCCTCTAGACACCGGGGAGCTGTTTTTT
>.|.|TRBV20-1|15|TRBJ2-3
CSAPLPGRGTDTQYF
TGCAGTGCTCCCCTCCCGGGTAGGGGCACAGATACGCAGTATTTT
>.|.|TRBV9|15|TRBJ2-3
CASSVDPQATDTQYF
TGTGCCAGCAGCGTAGACCCTCAAGCCACAGATACGCAGTATTTT
>TRBD1|.|TRBV7-2|16|TRBJ2-7
CASSPHSGQGMYEQYF
TGTGCCAGCAGCCCGCACTCGGGACAGGGTATGTACGAGCAGTACTTC
>.|.|TRBV4-3|15|TRBJ2-1
CASSQGRALLNEQFF
TGCGCCAGCAGCCAAGGTAGGGCGTTGCTGAATGAGCAGTTCTTC
>.|.|TRBV20-1|13|TRBJ2-7
CSATGGTDYEQYF
TGCAGTGCTACAGGGGGGACAGACTACGAGCAGTACTTC
>.|.|TRBV20-1|13|TRBJ2-3
CSARNFRTDTQYF
TGCAGTGCTAGAAATTTCCGCACAGATACGCAGTATTTT
>.|once|TRBV9|14|TRBJ2-7
CASSPRSATYEQYF
TGTGCCAGCAGCCCCCGCTCAGCTACCTACGAGCAGTACTTC
>.|.|TRBV30|13|TRBJ1-5
CAWRAGDNQPQHF
TGTGCCTGGAGGGCGGGGGACAATCAGCCCCAGCATTTT
>.|.|TRBV2|13|TRBJ2-2
CASSPTRAGELFF
TGTGCCAGCAGTCCGACAAGGGCCGGGGAGCTGTTTTTT
>.|.|TRBV4-2|11|TRBJ2-7
CASSHTDEQYF
TGTGCCAGCAGCCATACCGACGAGCAGTACTTC
>TRBD2|.|TRBV7-2|17|TRBJ2-3
CASSFGLAGGLTDTQYF
TGTGCCAGCAGCTTCGGACTAGCGGGAGGTCTCACAGATACGCAGTATTTT
>.|few|TRBV5-1|14|TRBJ1-2
CASSTATGNYGYTF
TGCGCCAGCAGCACGGCGACAGGCAACTATGGCTACACCTTC
>TRBD2|many|TRBV6-5|16|TRBJ2-1
CASSYGSGRAANEQFF
TGTGCCAGCAGTTACGGTAGCGGGAGGGCCGCGAATGAGCAGTTCTTC
>TRBD1|.|TRBV20-1|13|TRBJ2-5
CSAQQGARETQYF
TGCAGTGCCCAACAGGGGGCGCGAGAGACCCAGTACTTC
>.|few|TRBV20-1|13|TRBJ2-1
CMFGTTGYNEQFF
TGCATGTTCGGGACGACCGGCTACAATGAGCAGTTCTTC